Listed below are T cell receptor beta chains from one sample, sequenced in a study of pediatric ulcerative colitis. Here immunoSEQ multiplex PCR was the method, and the copy in TCRdb shows in-frame clones only, minus some. Of 30,000 to 35,000 clones detected, about 81% appear once; the ten largest clones hold 0.9% to 1.2%. Sequencing input: gut tissue. The receptors were gathered from a boy between 10 and 17 years old with mild ulcerative colitis. The CDR3 runs from the conserved cysteine through the conserved F or W. D genes are given only for firm matches. A row's size may be missing; if present it is once, few, many or a size class.

v_call: TRBV5-8; j_call: TRBJ1-2; d_call: -; clone_size: -; cdr3_aa: CASIPLDPDSYYGYTF; cdr3_nt: TGTGCCAGCATCCCCCTAGACCCTGACAGCTACTATGGCTACACCTTC
v_call: TRBV4-1; j_call: TRBJ1-5; d_call: -; clone_size: -; cdr3_aa: CASSLSRGNQPQHF; cdr3_nt: TGCGCCAGCAGTCTTTCCCGGGGCAATCAGCCCCAGCATTTT
v_call: TRBV5-1; j_call: TRBJ2-7; d_call: -; clone_size: -; cdr3_aa: CASRKGTTYEQYF; cdr3_nt: TGCGCCAGCAGGAAGGGGACCACCTACGAGCAGTACTTC
v_call: TRBV5-1; j_call: TRBJ2-3; d_call: TRBD2; clone_size: once; cdr3_aa: CASSPGLPISTDTQYF; cdr3_nt: TGCGCCAGCAGCCCGGGACTACCAATTAGCACAGATACGCAGTATTTT
v_call: TRBV30; j_call: TRBJ1-1; d_call: -; clone_size: -; cdr3_aa: CAWSLGMGTEAFF; cdr3_nt: TGTGCCTGGAGTTTAGGGATGGGCACTGAAGCTTTCTTT
v_call: TRBV12-1; j_call: TRBJ2-3; d_call: -; clone_size: -; cdr3_aa: CASSLADTQYF; cdr3_nt: TGTGCCAGCAGCTTAGCAGATACGCAGTATTTT
v_call: TRBV7-9; j_call: TRBJ2-7; d_call: TRBD1; clone_size: -; cdr3_aa: CASSPPLRDRGPYEQYF; cdr3_nt: TGTGCCAGCAGCCCGCCCCTACGGGACAGGGGTCCCTACGAGCAGTACTTC
v_call: TRBV19; j_call: TRBJ1-1; d_call: -; clone_size: -; cdr3_aa: CASSLGRETEAFF; cdr3_nt: TGTGCCAGTAGTCTGGGAAGGGAGACTGAAGCTTTCTTT
v_call: TRBV7-9; j_call: TRBJ1-1; d_call: -; clone_size: -; cdr3_aa: CASSLDRSNTEAFF; cdr3_nt: TGTGCCAGCAGCTTAGATCGGTCGAACACTGAAGCTTTCTTT
v_call: TRBV5-1; j_call: TRBJ1-1; d_call: -; clone_size: -; cdr3_aa: CASSRGTGNTEAFF; cdr3_nt: TGCGCCAGCAGCAGAGGGACCGGTAACACTGAAGCTTTCTTT
v_call: TRBV4-1; j_call: TRBJ2-5; d_call: -; clone_size: -; cdr3_aa: CASSQVGAGETQYF; cdr3_nt: TGCGCCAGCAGCCAAGTGGGGGCGGGAGAGACCCAGTACTTC
v_call: TRBV5-1; j_call: TRBJ1-5; d_call: -; clone_size: few; cdr3_aa: CASSPGYSNQPQHF; cdr3_nt: TGCGCCAGCAGCCCCGGGTATAGCAATCAGCCCCAGCATTTT
v_call: TRBV5-8; j_call: TRBJ2-5; d_call: TRBD1; clone_size: -; cdr3_aa: CASRQSGGSETQYF; cdr3_nt: TGTGCCAGCAGACAATCAGGGGGCTCGGAGACCCAGTACTTC
v_call: TRBV20-1; j_call: TRBJ1-1; d_call: -; clone_size: -; cdr3_aa: CSAASTETAFF; cdr3_nt: TGCAGTGCGGCTTCGACAGAAACGGCTTTCTTT
v_call: TRBV14; j_call: TRBJ2-5; d_call: TRBD2; clone_size: -; cdr3_aa: CASSQDGLAETQYF; cdr3_nt: TGTGCCAGCAGCCAGGACGGACTAGCAGAGACCCAGTACTTC
v_call: TRBV6-1; j_call: TRBJ1-6; d_call: -; clone_size: -; cdr3_aa: CASTVGTISPLHF; cdr3_nt: TGTGCCAGCACGGTTGGGACCATATCACCCCTCCACTTT
v_call: TRBV2; j_call: TRBJ2-5; d_call: TRBD2; clone_size: -; cdr3_aa: CASSEAGGSQETQYF; cdr3_nt: TGTGCCAGCAGCGAAGCGGGGGGGTCCCAAGAGACCCAGTACTTC
v_call: TRBV4-1; j_call: TRBJ2-7; d_call: TRBD2; clone_size: once; cdr3_aa: CASSQERTSGSYEQYF; cdr3_nt: TGCGCCAGCAGCCAAGAACGGACTAGCGGTTCCTACGAGCAGTACTTC
v_call: TRBV6-5; j_call: TRBJ2-2; d_call: -; clone_size: -; cdr3_aa: CASSYRVQPNTGELFF; cdr3_nt: TGTGCCAGCAGTTACAGGGTTCAACCAAACACCGGGGAGCTGTTTTTT
v_call: TRBV2; j_call: TRBJ1-6; d_call: TRBD1; clone_size: -; cdr3_aa: CASSHRRTGPLNSPLHF; cdr3_nt: TGTGCCAGCAGCCACAGGCGGACAGGCCCATTAAATTCACCCCTCCACTTT
v_call: TRBV29-1; j_call: TRBJ1-2; d_call: -; clone_size: few; cdr3_aa: CSVNPGGAWYGYTF; cdr3_nt: TGCAGCGTCAACCCCGGGGGGGCTTGGTATGGCTACACCTTC
v_call: TRBV5-1; j_call: TRBJ2-2; d_call: -; clone_size: -; cdr3_aa: CASSLAGGPGELFF; cdr3_nt: TGCGCCAGCAGCTTGGCCGGGGGTCCCGGGGAGCTGTTTTTT
v_call: TRBV4-1; j_call: TRBJ2-5; d_call: -; clone_size: -; cdr3_aa: CASSQARGLPQETQYF; cdr3_nt: TGCGCCAGCAGCCAAGCCAGGGGCTTGCCCCAAGAGACCCAGTACTTC
v_call: TRBV14; j_call: TRBJ2-7; d_call: TRBD1; clone_size: -; cdr3_aa: CASRETGANSYEQYF; cdr3_nt: TGTGCCAGCAGGGAGACAGGGGCGAATTCCTACGAGCAGTACTTC
v_call: TRBV10-3; j_call: TRBJ2-1; d_call: TRBD2; clone_size: few; cdr3_aa: CAISERGGLGNEQFF; cdr3_nt: TGTGCCATCAGTGAGCGGGGGGGCCTCGGGAATGAGCAGTTCTTC
v_call: TRBV11-2; j_call: TRBJ2-1; d_call: -; clone_size: -; cdr3_aa: CASSLRQGTNNEQFF; cdr3_nt: TGTGCCAGCAGCTTACGGCAGGGGACGAACAATGAGCAGTTCTTC
v_call: TRBV29-1; j_call: TRBJ2-1; d_call: TRBD2; clone_size: -; cdr3_aa: CSVGLAFYNEQFF; cdr3_nt: TGCAGCGTGGGACTAGCGTTTTACAATGAGCAGTTCTTC
v_call: TRBV4-2; j_call: TRBJ2-7; d_call: TRBD1; clone_size: -; cdr3_aa: CASSQRVQGAYEQYF; cdr3_nt: TGTGCCAGCAGCCAACGCGTACAGGGGGCTTACGAGCAGTACTTC
v_call: TRBV5-4; j_call: TRBJ1-2; d_call: TRBD1; clone_size: -; cdr3_aa: CASSKTGAGYGYTF; cdr3_nt: TGTGCCAGCAGTAAAACAGGGGCAGGGTATGGCTACACCTTC
v_call: TRBV27; j_call: TRBJ2-2; d_call: -; clone_size: -; cdr3_aa: CARPQGAGELFF; cdr3_nt: TGTGCCAGGCCACAGGGAGCCGGGGAGCTGTTTTTT
v_call: TRBV5-1; j_call: TRBJ2-4; d_call: -; clone_size: -; cdr3_aa: CASSLERNIQYF; cdr3_nt: TGCGCCAGCAGCTTGGAGCGAAACATTCAGTACTTC
v_call: TRBV4-2; j_call: TRBJ2-1; d_call: TRBD1; clone_size: -; cdr3_aa: CASSRDRDSLYNEQFF; cdr3_nt: TGTGCCAGCAGCCGAGACCGGGACAGCCTCTACAATGAGCAGTTCTTC
v_call: TRBV29-1; j_call: TRBJ2-3; d_call: -; clone_size: -; cdr3_aa: CSVSGLVRTDTQYF; cdr3_nt: TGCAGCGTATCGGGACTGGTCAGGACAGATACGCAGTATTTT
v_call: TRBV7-9; j_call: TRBJ2-2; d_call: -; clone_size: -; cdr3_aa: CASSPPINTGELFF; cdr3_nt: TGTGCCAGCAGCCCTCCAATAAACACCGGGGAGCTGTTTTTT
v_call: TRBV10-1; j_call: TRBJ1-5; d_call: -; clone_size: -; cdr3_aa: CASSESYIGEGQPQHF; cdr3_nt: TGCGCCAGCAGTGAGTCGTATATTGGGGAGGGACAGCCCCAGCATTTT
v_call: TRBV6-1; j_call: TRBJ1-6; d_call: -; clone_size: -; cdr3_aa: CASSELLGIGVNSPLHF; cdr3_nt: TGTGCCAGCAGTGAACTCCTAGGGATAGGAGTTAATTCACCCCTCCACTTT